This T cell receptor (beta chain) was observed in a study of blood T cell repertoires in COVID-19 (dated by TCRdb to 2020 to 2022). For the wider study: Samples from collaborators originated in the United States, Italy and Spain and spanned both the acute and convalescent phases of COVID-19. The prospective study material was composed of cDNA or gDNA derived from T cells, B-cell-depleted T cells, or PBMCs. Samples were obtained from the ongoing ImmuneRACE study (first 160 participants) and from 1,254 subjects provided by 6 global collaborators. Where available, HLA class I and class II types were taken from metadata supplied by the sample provider and were not determined by assay-based typing. A de-identified subject ID, COVID-19 status, age in years and sex were almost always included in the sample metadata. The repertoires were released in a freely available public database meant as a resource for research on the immune response to SARS-CoV-2. Deeply sampled blood TCRbeta repertoires from subjects exposed to, actively infected with, or recovered from COVID-19 were included in the dataset. Broader findings and caveats from the paper: The amount of clinical and demographic metadata varied by source and participant and was provided uncurated.

Whole blood was collected in K2EDTA tubes by collaborating institutions according to the institutions' own protocols. For TCRbeta analysis, collaborators shipped samples in one of three forms: frozen whole blood, isolated PBMCs, or DNA extracted from either of those sample types. The immunoSEQ Assay, a bias-controlled multiplex PCR, was used to amplify TCRbeta CDR3 regions from genomic DNA. Turning to the authors' computational methods: Within the assay, amplification of reference gene primers was used to estimate how many nucleated cells each sample contained. To quantify the absolute abundance of each unique TCRbeta CDR3 rearrangement, sequence reads were collapsed and filtered. For each sample, productive Simpson clonality was calculated as the square root of Simpson's diversity index across productive rearrangements. TCRdb retrieved this table from immuneACCESS and kept in-frame rearrangements only. Not all clones are present; in checked studies, unresolved V genes account for under half, and no reason is known for the remainder. V, J and clone size derive from that table, while D and trimming were established from the DNA sequence. Here the sample has 400,000 to 550,000 clones; more than 85% occur a single time. Around 4.5% of the sample lies in the top ten.

Cut back by 6 bases and 8 bases, the V and J ends lie 8 bases apart. Its CDR3 holds 11 amino acids, cysteine through phenylalanine. The only DNA kept is the CDR3, 33 bases in frame from the first base. CDR1 MNHNY and CDR2 SVGAGI are derived from the germline V gene (reference sequence). As concerns this clone: The specificity of this receptor is unknown. No clone much larger than this one lies a single base away; base qualities are absent.

Sequencing was carried out using peripheral blood. The receptor's source is a woman younger than 45 with acute or convalescent COVID-19. In this chain, TRBV6-6 is recombined with TRBJ2-1; the D gene cannot be named for sure. The CDR3 reads CASRSSHEQFF. The DNA sequence reads TGTGCCAGCAGATCTAGTCATGAGCAGTTCTTC.